This T cell receptor (beta chain) was retrieved from a study of T cell responses to AZD1222 COVID-19 vaccine. The method was immunoSEQ multiplex PCR; TCRdb's version includes in-frame clones alone and lacks a portion of them. Of fewer than 100,000 clones detected, approximately 91% appear once; the ten largest clones hold approximately 16%. There are 16 residues in the CDR3. Germline values: CDR1 MNHNS, CDR2 SASEGT. V was trimmed by 1 base and J by 0 bases, leaving 10 bases between them. Regarding the study as a whole: Donors were largely white British and mainly female; clonal diversity was possibly underestimated. Only a handful of individuals given AZD1222 were seropositive at baseline. Spike-specific TCR depth and breadth grew after two AZD1222 doses. Dominant CD4 TCR responses targeted spike regions 160-218 and 743-854.

A note on this clone: Its specificity is unknown.

Sequences were derived from peripheral blood, sampled 28 days after the second AZD1222 dose. This TCR was sampled from an adult who received the AZD1222 COVID-19 vaccine. The chain joins TRBV6-1 to TRBJ1-3; D ambiguous. CDR3 loop: CASSEVQSRSGNTIYF. CDR3 sequence (DNA): TGTGCCAGCAGTGAAGTACAGTCTCGCTCTGGAAACACCATATATTTT.